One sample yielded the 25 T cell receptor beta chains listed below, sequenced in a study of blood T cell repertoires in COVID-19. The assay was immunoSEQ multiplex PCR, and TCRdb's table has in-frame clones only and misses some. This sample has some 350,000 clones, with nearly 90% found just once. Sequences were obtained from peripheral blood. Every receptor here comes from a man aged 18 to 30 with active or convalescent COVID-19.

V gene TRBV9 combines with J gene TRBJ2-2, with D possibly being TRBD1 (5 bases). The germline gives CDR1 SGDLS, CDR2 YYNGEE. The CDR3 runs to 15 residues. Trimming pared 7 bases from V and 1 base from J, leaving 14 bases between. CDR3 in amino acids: CASGRAGLNTGELFF. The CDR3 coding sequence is TGTGCCAGCGGCCGGGCAGGGTTGAACACCGGGGAGCTGTTTTTT.

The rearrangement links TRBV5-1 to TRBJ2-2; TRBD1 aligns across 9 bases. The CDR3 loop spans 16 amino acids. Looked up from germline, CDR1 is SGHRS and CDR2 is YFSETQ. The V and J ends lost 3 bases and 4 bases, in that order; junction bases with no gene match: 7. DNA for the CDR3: TGCGCCAGCAGCTCGTTTGGACAGGGGACCACCGGGGAGCTGTTTTTT. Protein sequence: CASSSFGQGTTGELFF.

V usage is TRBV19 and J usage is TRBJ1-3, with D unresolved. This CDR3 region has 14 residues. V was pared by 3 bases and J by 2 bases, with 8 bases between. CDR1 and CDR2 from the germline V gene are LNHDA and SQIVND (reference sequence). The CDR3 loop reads CASSIMAAGNTIYF. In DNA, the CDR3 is TGTGCCAGTAGTATTATGGCGGCTGGAAACACCATATATTTT.

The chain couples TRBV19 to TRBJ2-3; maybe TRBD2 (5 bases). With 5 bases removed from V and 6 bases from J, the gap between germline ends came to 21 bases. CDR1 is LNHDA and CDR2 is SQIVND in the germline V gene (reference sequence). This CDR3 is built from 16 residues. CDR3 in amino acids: CASSLRPAEVGDTQYF. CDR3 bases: TGTGCCAGTAGTCTGAGGCCAGCGGAAGTCGGGGATACGCAGTATTTT.

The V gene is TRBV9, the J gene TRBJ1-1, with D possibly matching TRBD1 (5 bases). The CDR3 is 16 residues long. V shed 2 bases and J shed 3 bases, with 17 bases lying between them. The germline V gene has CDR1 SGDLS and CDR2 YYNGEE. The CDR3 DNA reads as TGTGCCAGCAGCGTTGGGGGGGGTCCCTGGGACACTGAAGCTTTCTTT. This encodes CASSVGGGPWDTEAFF.

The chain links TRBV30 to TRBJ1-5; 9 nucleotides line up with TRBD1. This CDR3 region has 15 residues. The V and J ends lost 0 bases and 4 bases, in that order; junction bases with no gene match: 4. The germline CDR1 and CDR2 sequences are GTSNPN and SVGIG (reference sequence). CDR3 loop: CAWSVGQGDNQPQHF. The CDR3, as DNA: TGTGCCTGGAGTGTGGGACAGGGTGATAATCAGCCCCAGCATTTT.

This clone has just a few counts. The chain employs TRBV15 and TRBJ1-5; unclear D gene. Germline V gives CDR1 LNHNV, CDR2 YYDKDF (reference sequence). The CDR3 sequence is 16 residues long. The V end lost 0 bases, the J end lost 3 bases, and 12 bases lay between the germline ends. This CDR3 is CATSREVNSANQPQHF. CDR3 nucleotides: TGTGCCACCAGCAGAGAGGTTAACAGTGCCAATCAGCCCCAGCATTTT. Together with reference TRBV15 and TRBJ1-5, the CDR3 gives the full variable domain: DAMVIQNPRYQVTQFGKPVTLSCSQTLNHNVMYWYQQKSSQAPKLLFHYYDKDFNNEADTPDNFQSRRPNTSFCFLDIRSPGLGDTAMYLCATSREVNSANQPQHFGDGTRLSIL.

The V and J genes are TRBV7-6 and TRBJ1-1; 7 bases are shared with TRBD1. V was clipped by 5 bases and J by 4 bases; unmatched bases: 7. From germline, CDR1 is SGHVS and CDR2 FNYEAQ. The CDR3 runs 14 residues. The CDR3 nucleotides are TGTGCCAGCAGCCTCCAAGACAGGGCCACTGAAGCTTTCTTT. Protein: CASSLQDRATEAFF. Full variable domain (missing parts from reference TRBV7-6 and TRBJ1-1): GAGVSQSPRYKVTKRGQDVALRCDPISGHVSLYWYRQALGQGPEFLTYFNYEAQQDKSGLPNDRFSAERPEGSISTLTIQRTEQRDSAMYRCASSLQDRATEAFFGQGTRLTVV.

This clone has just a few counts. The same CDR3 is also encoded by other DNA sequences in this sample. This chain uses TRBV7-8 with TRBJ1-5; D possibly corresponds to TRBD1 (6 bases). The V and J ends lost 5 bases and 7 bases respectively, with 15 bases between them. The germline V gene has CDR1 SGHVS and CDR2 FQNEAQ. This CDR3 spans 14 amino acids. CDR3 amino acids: CASSLGGGGQPQHF. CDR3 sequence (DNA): TGTGCCAGCAGCCTAGGGGGGGGAGGACAGCCCCAGCATTTT. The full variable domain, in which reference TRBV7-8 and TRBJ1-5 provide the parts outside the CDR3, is GAGVSQSPRYKVAKRGQDVALRCDPISGHVSLFWYQQALGQGPEFLTYFQNEAQLDKSGLPSDRFFAERPEGSVSTLKIQRTQQEDSAVYLCASSLGGGGQPQHFGDGTRLSIL.

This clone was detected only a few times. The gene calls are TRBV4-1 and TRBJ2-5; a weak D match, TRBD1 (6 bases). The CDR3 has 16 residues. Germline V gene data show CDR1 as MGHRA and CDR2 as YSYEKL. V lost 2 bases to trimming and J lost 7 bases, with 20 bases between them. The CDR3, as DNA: TGCGCCAGCAGCCAAAACGGAGAGACTCCACAGGGGACCCAGTACTTC. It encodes CASSQNGETPQGTQYF.

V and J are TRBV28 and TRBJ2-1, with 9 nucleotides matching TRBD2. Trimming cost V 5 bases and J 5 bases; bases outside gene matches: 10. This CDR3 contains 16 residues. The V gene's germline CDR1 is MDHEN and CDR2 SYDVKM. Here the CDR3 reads CASSLTGTSFHNEQFF. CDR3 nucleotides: TGTGCCAGCAGTCTTACCGGGACTAGCTTCCACAATGAGCAGTTCTTC.

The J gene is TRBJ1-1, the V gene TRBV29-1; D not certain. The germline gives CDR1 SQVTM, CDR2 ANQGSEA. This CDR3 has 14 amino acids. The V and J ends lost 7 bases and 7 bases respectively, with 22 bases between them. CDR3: CSARSELRPDEAFF. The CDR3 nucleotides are TGCAGCGCACGAAGCGAGTTAAGGCCGGATGAAGCTTTCTTT.

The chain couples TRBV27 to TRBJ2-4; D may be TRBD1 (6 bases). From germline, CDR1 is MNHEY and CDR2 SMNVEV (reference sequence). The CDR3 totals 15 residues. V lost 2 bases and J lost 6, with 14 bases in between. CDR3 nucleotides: TGTGCCAGCAGTTTAAAGGGGACAACGCTAAACATTCAGTACTTC. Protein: CASSLKGTTLNIQYF.

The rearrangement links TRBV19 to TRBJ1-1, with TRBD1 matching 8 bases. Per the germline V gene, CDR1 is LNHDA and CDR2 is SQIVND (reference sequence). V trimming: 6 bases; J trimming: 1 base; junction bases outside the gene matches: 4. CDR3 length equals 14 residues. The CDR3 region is CASRPGTGNTEAFF. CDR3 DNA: TGTGCCAGTAGACCCGGGACAGGGAACACTGAAGCTTTCTTT.

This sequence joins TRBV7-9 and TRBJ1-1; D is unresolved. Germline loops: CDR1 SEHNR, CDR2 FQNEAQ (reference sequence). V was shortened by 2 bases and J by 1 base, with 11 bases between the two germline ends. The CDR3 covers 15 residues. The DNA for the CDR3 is TGTGCCAGCAGCTTATTGGTCAGACAGAACACTGAAGCTTTCTTT. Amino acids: CASSLLVRQNTEAFF.

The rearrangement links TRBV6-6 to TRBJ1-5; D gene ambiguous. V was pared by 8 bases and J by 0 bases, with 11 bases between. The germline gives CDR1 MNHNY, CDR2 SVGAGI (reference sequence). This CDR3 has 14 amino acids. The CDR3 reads CASETSNSNQPQHF. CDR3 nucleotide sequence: TGTGCCAGCGAGACAAGCAATAGCAATCAGCCCCAGCATTTT.

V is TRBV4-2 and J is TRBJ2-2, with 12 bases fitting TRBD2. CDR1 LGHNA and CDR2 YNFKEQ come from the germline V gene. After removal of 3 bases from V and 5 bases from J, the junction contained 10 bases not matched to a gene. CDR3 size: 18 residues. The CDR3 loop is CASSHKGASGRDTGELFF. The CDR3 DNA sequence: TGTGCCAGCAGCCACAAGGGGGCTAGCGGGAGGGATACCGGGGAGCTGTTTTTT.

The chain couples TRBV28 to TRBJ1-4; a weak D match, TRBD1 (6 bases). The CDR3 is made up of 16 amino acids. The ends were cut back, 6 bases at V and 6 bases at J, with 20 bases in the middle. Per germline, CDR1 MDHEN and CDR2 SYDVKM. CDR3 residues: CASRGSDSGVDEKLFF. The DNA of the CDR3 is TGTGCCAGCAGGGGTTCGGACTCAGGGGTGGATGAAAAACTGTTTTTT.

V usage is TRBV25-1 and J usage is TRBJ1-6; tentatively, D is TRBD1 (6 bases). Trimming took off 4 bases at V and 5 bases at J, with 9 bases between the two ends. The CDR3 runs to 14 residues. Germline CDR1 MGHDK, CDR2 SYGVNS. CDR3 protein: CASSGYRDNSPLHF. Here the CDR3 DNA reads TGTGCCAGCAGTGGTTACAGGGATAATTCACCCCTCCACTTT. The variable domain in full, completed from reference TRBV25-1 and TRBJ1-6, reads EADIYQTPRYLVIGTGKKITLECSQTMGHDKMYWYQQDPGMELHLIHYSYGVNSTEKGDLSSESTVSRIRTEHFPLTLESARPSHTSQYLCASSGYRDNSPLHFGNGTRLTVT.

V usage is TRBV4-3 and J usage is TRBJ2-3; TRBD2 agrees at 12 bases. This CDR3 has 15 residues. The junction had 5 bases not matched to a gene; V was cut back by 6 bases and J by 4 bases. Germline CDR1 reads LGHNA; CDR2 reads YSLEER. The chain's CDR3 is CASRERLAGADTQYF. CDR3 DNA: TGCGCCAGCAGGGAAAGACTAGCGGGGGCAGATACGCAGTATTTT.

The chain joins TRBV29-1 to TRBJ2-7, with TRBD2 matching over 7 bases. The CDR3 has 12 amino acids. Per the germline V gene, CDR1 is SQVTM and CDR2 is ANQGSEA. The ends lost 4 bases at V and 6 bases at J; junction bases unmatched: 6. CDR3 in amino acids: CSVVGGRGEQYF. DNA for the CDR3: TGCAGCGTTGTTGGGGGGAGGGGCGAGCAGTACTTC.

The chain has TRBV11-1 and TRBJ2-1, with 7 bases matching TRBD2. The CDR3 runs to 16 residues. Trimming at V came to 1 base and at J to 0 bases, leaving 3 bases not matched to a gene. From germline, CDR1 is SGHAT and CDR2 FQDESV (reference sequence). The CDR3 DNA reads TGTGCCAGCAGCTTAGAGGGAGGGAACTCCTACAATGAGCAGTTCTTC. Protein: CASSLEGGNSYNEQFF. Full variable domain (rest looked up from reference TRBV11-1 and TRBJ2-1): EAEVAQSPRYKITEKSQAVAFWCDPISGHATLYWYRQILGQGPELLVQFQDESVVDDSQLPKDRFSAERLKGVDSTLKIQPAELGDSAMYLCASSLEGGNSYNEQFFGPGTRLTVL.

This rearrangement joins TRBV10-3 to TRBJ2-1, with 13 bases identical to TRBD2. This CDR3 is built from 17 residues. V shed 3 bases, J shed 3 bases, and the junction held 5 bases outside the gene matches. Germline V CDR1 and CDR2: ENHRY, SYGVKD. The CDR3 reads CAISELAGGQIYNEQFF. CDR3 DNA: TGTGCCATCAGTGAACTAGCGGGGGGGCAGATCTACAATGAGCAGTTCTTC.

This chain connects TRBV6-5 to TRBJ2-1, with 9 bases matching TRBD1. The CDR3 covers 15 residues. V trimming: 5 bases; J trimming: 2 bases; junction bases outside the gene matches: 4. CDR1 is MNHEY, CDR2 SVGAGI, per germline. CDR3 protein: CASSSDRGAYNEQFF. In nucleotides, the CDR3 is TGTGCCAGCAGTAGTGACAGGGGGGCCTACAATGAGCAGTTCTTC.

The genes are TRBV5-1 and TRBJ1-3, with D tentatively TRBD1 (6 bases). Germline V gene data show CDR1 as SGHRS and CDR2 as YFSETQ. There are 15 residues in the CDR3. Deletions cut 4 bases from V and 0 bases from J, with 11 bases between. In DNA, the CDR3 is TGCGCCAGCAGCCCAGGGGCGCTCTCTGGAAACACCATATATTTT. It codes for CASSPGALSGNTIYF.